This TCR beta chain was captured by sequencing in a study of shared clonotypes between healthy human individuals. Study-level points and caveats: A small donor pool kept down the genetic and exposure-history diversity that was represented.

The CDR3 is 16 residues long. V dropped 3 bases and J dropped 4 bases, with 18 bases sitting between them. The V gene's germline CDR1 is SGHAT and CDR2 FQNNGV. Notes on this clone: Its target is not known.

Sorted-subset replicate PCRs used about 180 ng DNA, roughly 28,000 T cell genomes. The assay was immunoSEQ multiplex PCR, and TCRdb's table has in-frame clones only and misses some. The data contain millions of clones, roughly 93% of them singletons. The material sequenced was naive CD4+ T cells from PBMCs. Subset here: CD45RA+ positively selected. The V and J genes are TRBV11-2 and TRBJ2-5, with a weak D call TRBD1 (6 bases). The TCR originated in a man between 18 and 35 years old in good health. Some clones in this sample may be carry-over from other donors' samples. The CDR3 protein is CASSLIFRGTPETQYF. The CDR3 nucleotides read TGTGCCAGCAGCTTGATTTTTAGGGGGACCCCAGAGACCCAGTACTTC.